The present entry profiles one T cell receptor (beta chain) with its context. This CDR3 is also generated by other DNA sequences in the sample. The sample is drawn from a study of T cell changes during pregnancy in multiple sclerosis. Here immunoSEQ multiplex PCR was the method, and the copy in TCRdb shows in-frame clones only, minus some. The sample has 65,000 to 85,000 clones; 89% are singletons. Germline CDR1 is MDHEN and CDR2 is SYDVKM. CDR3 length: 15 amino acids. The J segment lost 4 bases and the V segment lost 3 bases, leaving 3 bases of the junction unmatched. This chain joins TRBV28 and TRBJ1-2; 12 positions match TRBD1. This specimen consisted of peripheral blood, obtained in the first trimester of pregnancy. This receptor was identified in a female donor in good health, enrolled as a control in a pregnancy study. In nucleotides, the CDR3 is TGTGCCAGCAGTTTGGGGACAGGGGGCGGCTATGGCTACACCTTC. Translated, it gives CASSLGTGGGYGYTF.